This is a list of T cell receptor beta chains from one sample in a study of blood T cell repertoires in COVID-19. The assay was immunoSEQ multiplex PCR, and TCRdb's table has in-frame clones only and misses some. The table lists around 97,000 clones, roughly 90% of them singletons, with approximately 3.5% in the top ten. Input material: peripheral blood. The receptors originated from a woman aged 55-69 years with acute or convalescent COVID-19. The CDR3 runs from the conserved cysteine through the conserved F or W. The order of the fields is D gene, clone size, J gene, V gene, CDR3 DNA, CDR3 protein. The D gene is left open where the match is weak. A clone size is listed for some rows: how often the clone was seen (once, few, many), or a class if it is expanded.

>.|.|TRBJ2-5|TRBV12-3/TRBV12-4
TGTGCCAGCAGTCTACAAGAGACCCAGTACTTC
CASSLQETQYF
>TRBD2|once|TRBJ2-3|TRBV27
TGTGCCAGCAGTTCTGGGTTTAGCGGGAGGTCCCTAATTCCTAGCACAGATACGCAGTATTTT
CASSSGFSGRSLIPSTDTQYF
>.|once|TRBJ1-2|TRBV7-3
TGTGCCAGCAGCTTAGGAGGCAGGGGCAGTGGCTACACCTTC
CASSLGGRGSGYTF
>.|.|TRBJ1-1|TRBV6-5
TGTGCCAGCAGTTACCTCGGGCGGGAGAACACTGAAGCTTTCTTT
CASSYLGRENTEAFF
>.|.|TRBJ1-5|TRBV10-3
TGTGCCATTGCTGCAGACAGTTATCAGCCCCAGCATTTT
CAIAADSYQPQHF
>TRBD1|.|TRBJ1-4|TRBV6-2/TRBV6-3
TGTGCCAGCAGTCCGGGACAGACATTAAATGAAAAACTGTTTTTT
CASSPGQTLNEKLFF
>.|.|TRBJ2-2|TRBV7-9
TGTGCCAGCAGCTTATTAGGAGGGCCCACCGGGGAGCTGTTTTTT
CASSLLGGPTGELFF
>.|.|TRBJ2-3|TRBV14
TGTGCCAGCAGCCGCGCGCCCACAGATACGCAGTATTTT
CASSRAPTDTQYF
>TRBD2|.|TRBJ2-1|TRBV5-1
TGCGCCAGCAGCTTGGAAGGCGGGAGACCCTACAATGAGCAGTTCTTC
CASSLEGGRPYNEQFF
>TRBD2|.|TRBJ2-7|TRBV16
TGTGCCAGCAGCCGATCTCTAGCGGAATTATACGAGCAGTACTTC
CASSRSLAELYEQYF
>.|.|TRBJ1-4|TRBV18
TGTGCCAGCTCACCGGGACTAGACAGATCTAATGAAAAACTGTTTTTT
CASSPGLDRSNEKLFF
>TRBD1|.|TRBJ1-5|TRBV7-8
TGTGCCAGCAGCTTGTCGGGACAGGGGTATCAGCCCCAGCATTTT
CASSLSGQGYQPQHF
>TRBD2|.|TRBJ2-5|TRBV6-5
TGTGCCAGCAGAGAGGGACTAGCGTCAGAGACCCAGTACTTC
CASREGLASETQYF
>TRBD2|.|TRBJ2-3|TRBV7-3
TGTGCCAGCAGCATACTAGCGGGAGATGCAGATACGCAGTATTTT
CASSILAGDADTQYF